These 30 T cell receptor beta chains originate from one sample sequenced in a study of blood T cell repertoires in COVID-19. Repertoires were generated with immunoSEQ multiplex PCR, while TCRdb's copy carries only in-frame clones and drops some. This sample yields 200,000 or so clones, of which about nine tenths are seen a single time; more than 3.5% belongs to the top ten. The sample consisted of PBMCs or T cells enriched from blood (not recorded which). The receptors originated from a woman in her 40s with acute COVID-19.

The CDR3 spells CASSHVREREETQYF. The CDR3 DNA reads TGTGCCAGCAGCCATGTTCGGGAGAGAGAGGAGACCCAGTACTTC. The chain has TRBV3-1 (or the pseudogene TRBV3-2) and TRBJ2-5, with D maybe TRBD2 (6 bases). The CDR3 has 15 residues. V was cut by 3 bases and J by 5 bases, with 16 bases left in between. CDR1 is LGHDT and CDR2 is YNNKEL in the germline V gene (reference sequence).

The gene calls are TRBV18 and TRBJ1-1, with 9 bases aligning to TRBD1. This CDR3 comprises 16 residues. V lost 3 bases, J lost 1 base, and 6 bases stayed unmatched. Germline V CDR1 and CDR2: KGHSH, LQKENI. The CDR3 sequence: CASSPGTGIRNTEAFF. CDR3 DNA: TGTGCCAGCTCACCCGGGACAGGGATTAGGAACACTGAAGCTTTCTTT. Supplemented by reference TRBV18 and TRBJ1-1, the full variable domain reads NAGVMQNPRHLVRRRGQEARLRCSPMKGHSHVYWYRQLPEEGLKFMVYLQKENIIDESGMPKERFSAEFPKEGPSILRIQQVVRGDSAAYFCASSPGTGIRNTEAFFGQGTRLTVV.

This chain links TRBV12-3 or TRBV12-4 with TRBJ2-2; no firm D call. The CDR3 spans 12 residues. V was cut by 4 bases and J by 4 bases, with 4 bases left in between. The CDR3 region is CASSSSTGELFF. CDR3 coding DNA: TGTGCCAGCAGTTCGAGCACCGGGGAGCTGTTTTTT.

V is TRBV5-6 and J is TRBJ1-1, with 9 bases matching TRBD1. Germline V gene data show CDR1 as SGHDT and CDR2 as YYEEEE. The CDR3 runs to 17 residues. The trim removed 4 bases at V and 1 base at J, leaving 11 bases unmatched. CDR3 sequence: CASSPRLGQGPNTEAFF. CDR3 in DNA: TGTGCCAGCAGCCCGCGCCTCGGACAGGGGCCGAACACTGAAGCTTTCTTT.

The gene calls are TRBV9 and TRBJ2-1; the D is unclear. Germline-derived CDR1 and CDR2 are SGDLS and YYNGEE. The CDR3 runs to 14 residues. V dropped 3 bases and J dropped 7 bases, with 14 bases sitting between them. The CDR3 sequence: CASSDERSSNEQFF. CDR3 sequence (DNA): TGTGCCAGCAGCGATGAGAGGAGCTCGAATGAGCAGTTCTTC. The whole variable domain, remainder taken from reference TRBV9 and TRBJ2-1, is DSGVTQTPKHLITATGQRVTLRCSPRSGDLSVYWYQQSLDQGLQFLIQYYNGEERAKGNILERFSAQQFPDLHSELNLSSLELGDSALYFCASSDERSSNEQFFGPGTRLTVL.

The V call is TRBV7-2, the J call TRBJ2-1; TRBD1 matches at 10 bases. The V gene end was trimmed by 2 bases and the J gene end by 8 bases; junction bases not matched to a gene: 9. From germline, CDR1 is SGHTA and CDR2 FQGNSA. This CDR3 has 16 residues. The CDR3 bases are TGTGCCAGCAGCTTACGCGACAGGGGGCCACAATATGAGCAGTTCTTC. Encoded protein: CASSLRDRGPQYEQFF.

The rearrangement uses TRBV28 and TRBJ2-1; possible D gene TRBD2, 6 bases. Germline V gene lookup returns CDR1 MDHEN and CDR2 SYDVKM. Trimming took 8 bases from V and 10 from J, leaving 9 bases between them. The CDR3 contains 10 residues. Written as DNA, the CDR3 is TGTGCCAGCGGCGGGGAAGAGCAGTTCTTC. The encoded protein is CASGGEEQFF.

The CDR3 DNA reads TGCGCCAGCAGCCAGAGCCTTTGGACTAGCGGTTTATACAATGAGCAGTTCTTC. Protein product: CASSQSLWTSGLYNEQFF. The chain links TRBV4-3 to TRBJ2-1; TRBD2 agrees at 10 bases. In germline, CDR1 is LGHNA, CDR2 YSLEER. V shed 3 bases, J shed 4 bases, and the junction held 12 bases outside the gene matches. The CDR3 has 18 residues.

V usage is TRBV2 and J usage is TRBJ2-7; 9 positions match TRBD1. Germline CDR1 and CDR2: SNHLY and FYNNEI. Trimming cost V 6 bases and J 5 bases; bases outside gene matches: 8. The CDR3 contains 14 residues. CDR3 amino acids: CASREGQGWNEQYF. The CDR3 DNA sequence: TGTGCCAGCAGAGAGGGACAGGGATGGAACGAGCAGTACTTC. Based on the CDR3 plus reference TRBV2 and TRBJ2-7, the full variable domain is EPEVTQTPSHQVTQMGQEVILRCVPISNHLYFYWYRQILGQKVEFLVSFYNNEISEKSEIFDDQFSVERPDGSNFTLKIRSTKLEDSAMYFCASREGQGWNEQYFGPGTRLTVT.

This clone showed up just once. The CDR3 DNA follows: TGCAGCGTAGGAGTCGGACAGGGGGTCGGGGGCGAGCAGTACTTC. This encodes CSVGVGQGVGGEQYF. The rearrangement joins TRBV29-1 to TRBJ2-7, with 10 bases lining up with TRBD1. The CDR3 totals 15 residues. Germline lookup yields CDR1 SQVTM and CDR2 ANQGSEA. J lost 6 bases, V lost 6 bases, and 14 bases had no gene match.

CDR3 sequence (DNA): TGTGCCGGCCCATCGGGGGTGGACCAGCCCCAGCATTTT. This codes for CAGPSGVDQPQHF. The V call is TRBV19, the J call TRBJ1-5; D may be TRBD1 (5 bases). The CDR3 runs to 13 residues. Trimming left V 11 bases short and J 7 bases short, with 18 bases between. CDR1 and CDR2 from the germline V gene are LNHDA and SQIVND (reference sequence).

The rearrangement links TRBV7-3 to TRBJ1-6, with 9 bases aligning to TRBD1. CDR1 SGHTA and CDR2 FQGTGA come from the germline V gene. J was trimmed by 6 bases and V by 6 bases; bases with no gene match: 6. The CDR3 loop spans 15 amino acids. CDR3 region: CASSSGTGPNSPLHF. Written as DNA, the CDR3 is TGTGCCAGCAGTTCAGGGACAGGGCCTAATTCACCCCTCCACTTT.

Here the CDR3 DNA reads TGTGCCAGCAGCACACCGGTAACACAGGGGGGGAAGGTCGGTGAGCAGTTCTTC. Translated: CASSTPVTQGGKVGEQFF. This chain connects TRBV13 to TRBJ2-1; D possibly corresponds to TRBD1 (8 bases). This CDR3 spans 18 amino acids. Trimming left V 5 bases short and J 9 bases short, with 29 bases between. From germline, CDR1 is PRHDT and CDR2 FYEKMQ (reference sequence).

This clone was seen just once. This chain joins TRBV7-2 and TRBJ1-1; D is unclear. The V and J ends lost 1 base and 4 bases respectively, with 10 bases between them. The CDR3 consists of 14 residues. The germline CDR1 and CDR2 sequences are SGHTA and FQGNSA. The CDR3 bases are TGTGCCAGCAGCTTAGGTGGGTCGGGCACTGAAGCTTTCTTT. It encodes CASSLGGSGTEAFF.

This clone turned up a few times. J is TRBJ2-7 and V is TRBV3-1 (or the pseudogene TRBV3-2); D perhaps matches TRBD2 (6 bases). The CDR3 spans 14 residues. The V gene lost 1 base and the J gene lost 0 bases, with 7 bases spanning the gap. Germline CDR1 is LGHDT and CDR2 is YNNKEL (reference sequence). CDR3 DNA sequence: TGTGCCAGCAGCCAAGGGCGGGGCTCCTACGAGCAGTACTTC. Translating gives CASSQGRGSYEQYF.

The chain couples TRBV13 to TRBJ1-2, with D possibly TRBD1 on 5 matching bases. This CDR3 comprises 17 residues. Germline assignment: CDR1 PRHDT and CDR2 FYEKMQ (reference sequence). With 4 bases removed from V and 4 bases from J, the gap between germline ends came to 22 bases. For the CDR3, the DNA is TGTGCCAGCAGCTCCCTGGGGGGACCAACACGGAGCTATGGCTACACCTTC. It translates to CASSSLGGPTRSYGYTF.

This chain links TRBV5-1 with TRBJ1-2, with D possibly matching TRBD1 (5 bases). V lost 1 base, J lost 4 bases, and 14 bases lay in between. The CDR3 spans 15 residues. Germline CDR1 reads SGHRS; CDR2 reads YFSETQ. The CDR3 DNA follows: TGCGCCAGCAGCTTGTTTTCGGGGGGTTCCTATGGCTACACCTTC. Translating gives CASSLFSGGSYGYTF.

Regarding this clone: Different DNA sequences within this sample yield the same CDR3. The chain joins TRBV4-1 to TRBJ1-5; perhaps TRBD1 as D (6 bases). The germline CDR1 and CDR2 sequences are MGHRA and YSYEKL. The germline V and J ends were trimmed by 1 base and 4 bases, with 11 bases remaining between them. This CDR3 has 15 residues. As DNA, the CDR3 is TGCGCCAGCAGCCAAGGGGGAGGGGGAAATCAGCCCCAGCATTTT. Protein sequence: CASSQGGGGNQPQHF.

The CDR3 DNA reads as TGTGCCAGCAGCTTAAACAGGGGGCAATACGAGCAGTACTTC. It codes for CASSLNRGQYEQYF. This chain uses TRBV7-2 with TRBJ2-7; TRBD1 matches at 9 bases. V was clipped by 2 bases and J by 4 bases; unmatched bases: 3. Germline lookup yields CDR1 SGHTA and CDR2 FQGNSA. The CDR3 is made up of 14 amino acids.

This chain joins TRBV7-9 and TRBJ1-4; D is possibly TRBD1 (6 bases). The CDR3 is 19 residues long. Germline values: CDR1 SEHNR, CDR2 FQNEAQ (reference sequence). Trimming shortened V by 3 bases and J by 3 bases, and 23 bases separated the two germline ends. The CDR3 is CASSFPSTPGDTANEKLFF. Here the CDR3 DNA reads TGTGCCAGCAGCTTTCCATCAACACCAGGGGATACAGCTAATGAAAAACTGTTTTTT.

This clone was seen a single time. The CDR3 loop is CASSSGAGNQPQHF. CDR3 coding DNA: TGTGCCAGCAGCTCAGGGGCGGGCAATCAGCCCCAGCATTTT. The chain carries TRBV7-9 and TRBJ1-5; maybe TRBD1 (6 bases). Germline CDR1 is SEHNR and CDR2 is FQNEAQ (reference sequence). Trimming stripped 4 bases from V and 2 bases from J, with 9 bases between. The CDR3 covers 14 residues.

In nucleotides, the CDR3 is TGTGCCAGCAGCTTCGGGACACTTGACGGAGGCTACACCTTC. It yields the protein CASSFGTLDGGYTF. The chain uses TRBV5-8 and TRBJ1-2; TRBD1 is a possible D gene (6 bases). There are 14 residues in the CDR3. Per the germline V gene, CDR1 is SGHTS and CDR2 is YDEGEE. Trimming cost V 2 bases and J 8 bases, with 16 bases left between them.

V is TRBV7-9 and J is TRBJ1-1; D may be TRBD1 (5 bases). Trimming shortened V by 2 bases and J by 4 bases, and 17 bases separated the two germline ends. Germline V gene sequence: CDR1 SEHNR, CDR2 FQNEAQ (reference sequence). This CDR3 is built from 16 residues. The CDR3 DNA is TGTGCCAGCAGCTTACTAGGGGAGGATGTGGGCACTGAAGCTTTCTTT. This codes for CASSLLGEDVGTEAFF.

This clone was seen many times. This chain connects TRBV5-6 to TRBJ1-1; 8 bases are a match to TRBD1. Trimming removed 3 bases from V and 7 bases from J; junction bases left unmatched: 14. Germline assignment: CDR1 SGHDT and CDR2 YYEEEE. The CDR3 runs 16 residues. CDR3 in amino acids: CASSYKSGQETHEAFF. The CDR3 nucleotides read TGTGCCAGCAGCTATAAATCGGGACAGGAAACCCATGAAGCTTTCTTT.

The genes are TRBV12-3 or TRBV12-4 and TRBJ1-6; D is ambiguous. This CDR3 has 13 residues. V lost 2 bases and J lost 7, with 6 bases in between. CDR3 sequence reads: CASSLTGNSPLHF. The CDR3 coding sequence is TGTGCCAGCAGTTTAACGGGAAATTCACCCCTCCACTTT.

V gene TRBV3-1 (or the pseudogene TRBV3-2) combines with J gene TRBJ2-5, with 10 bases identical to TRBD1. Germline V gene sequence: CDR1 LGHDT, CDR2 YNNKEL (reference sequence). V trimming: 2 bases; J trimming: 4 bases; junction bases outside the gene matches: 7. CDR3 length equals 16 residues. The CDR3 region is CASSQQGQGLLETQYF. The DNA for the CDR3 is TGTGCCAGCAGCCAACAGGGACAGGGGCTTTTAGAGACCCAGTACTTC.

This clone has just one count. CDR3 amino acids: CASGALGETQYF. CDR3 DNA sequence: TGTGCTAGTGGTGCACTAGGAGAGACCCAGTACTTC. The V and J genes are TRBV12-5 and TRBJ2-5; a weak D match, TRBD2 (5 bases). Germline assignment: CDR1 LGHNT and CDR2 FRNRAP. The CDR3 runs 12 residues. With 5 bases removed from V and 4 bases from J, the gap between germline ends came to 8 bases.

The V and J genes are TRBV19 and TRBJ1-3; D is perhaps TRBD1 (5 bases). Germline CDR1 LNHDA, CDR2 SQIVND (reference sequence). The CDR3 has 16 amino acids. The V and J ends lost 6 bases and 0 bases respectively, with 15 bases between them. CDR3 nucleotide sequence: TGTGCCAGTAGCGGCTTCAGGGAAAGCTCTGGAAACACCATATATTTT. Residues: CASSGFRESSGNTIYF.

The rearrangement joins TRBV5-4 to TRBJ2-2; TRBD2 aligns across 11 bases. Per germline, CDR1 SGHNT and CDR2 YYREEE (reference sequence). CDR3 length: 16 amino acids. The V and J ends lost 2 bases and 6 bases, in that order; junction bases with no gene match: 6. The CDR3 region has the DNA TGTGCCAGCAGCTTAAATAGCGGGGGGGCCTCCGGGGAGCTGTTTTTT. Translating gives CASSLNSGGASGELFF.

As DNA, the CDR3 is TGTGCCAGCTCACCACCGGGACAGGGGGCCGGGCAGTACTTC. Protein: CASSPPGQGAGQYF. The chain joins TRBV18 to TRBJ2-7; 12 bases fit TRBD1. This CDR3 is 14 amino acids long. The junction had 3 bases not matched to a gene; V was cut back by 0 bases and J by 9 bases. Germline assignment: CDR1 KGHSH and CDR2 LQKENI.